Listed below are T cell receptor beta chains from one sample, sequenced in a study of identical twins. A single record per CDR3 protein comes from TCRdb applying MiXCR to the 5' RACE reads. Found here are 250,000 or so distinct CDR3 sequences, approximately 8.3% of them singletons; the top ten hold 2.5% to 3.5%. This sample was also put to use in a study of yellow fever vaccine responses in identical twins.

The specimen was CD8+ T cells sorted from blood. These receptors all come from a young woman in good health. Both conserved end residues are part of each CDR3. Fields, in order: clone size, J gene, V gene, D gene, CDR3 DNA, CDR3 protein. The D gene is left open where the match is weak. Rows give clone size only sometimes, using once, few, many, or a class for an expanded clone.

>few|TRBJ2-3|TRBV4-1|NA
TGCGCCAGCAGCCAAGAAGCCAGGGGGGGATTAACAGATACGCAGTATTTT
CASSQEARGGLTDTQYF
>many|TRBJ2-1|TRBV19|NA
TGTGCCAGTAGTGTGAGCAATGAGCAGTTCTTC
CASSVSNEQFF
>many|TRBJ2-3|TRBV12-3/TRBV12-4|TRBD2
TGTGCCAGCAGTTCTACTAGCGGGACTAGCACAGATACGCAGTATTTT
CASSSTSGTSTDTQYF
>NA|TRBJ1-1|TRBV28|NA
TGTGCCAGCAGTACGAGAGGCACTGAAGCTTTCTTT
CASSTRGTEAFF
>many|TRBJ2-1|TRBV14|NA
TGTGCCAGCAGCCAAGGAACTAGCTCCTACAATGAGCAGTTCTTC
CASSQGTSSYNEQFF
>NA|TRBJ2-1|TRBV10-1|NA
TGCGCCAGCAGTGTACAGGGCGAATACAATGAGCAGTTCTTC
CASSVQGEYNEQFF
>many|TRBJ2-1|TRBV29-1|NA
TGCAGCGTTGAAGGGACAGCCGGCTACAATGAGCAGTTCTTC
CSVEGTAGYNEQFF
>few|TRBJ2-1|TRBV29-1|NA
TGCAGCGTCCCGGAGCAGTTCTTC
CSVPEQFF
>many|TRBJ2-7|TRBV29-1|TRBD1
TGCAGCGTTATCTGGGACAGCTCCTACGAGCAGTACTTC
CSVIWDSSYEQYF
>NA|TRBJ2-7|TRBV3-1|TRBD2
TGTGCCAGCAGCCAAGGAGGACTAGATCCCGAGCAGTACTTC
CASSQGGLDPEQYF
>NA|TRBJ2-3|TRBV27|TRBD2
TGTGCCAGCAATAGGGAGGGGCTAGCGGGAGATACGCAGTATTTT
CASNREGLAGDTQYF
>many|TRBJ2-1|TRBV10-3|NA
TGTGCCATCAGTGAGTCCACAATACAGAGGGGTGGCAATGAGCAGTTCTTC
CAISESTIQRGGNEQFF
>many|TRBJ2-3|TRBV12-3/TRBV12-4|TRBD2
TGTGCCAGCACCCCGACTAGCCCTAGCACAGATACGCAGTATTTT
CASTPTSPSTDTQYF
>many|TRBJ1-1|TRBV6-2/TRBV6-3|NA
TGTGCCAGCAGCGGACAGATGAACACTGAAGCTTTCTTT
CASSGQMNTEAFF
>few|TRBJ2-3|TRBV7-9|TRBD2
TGTGCCAGCAGCTTATATGCGGGAGGAGCAGATACGCAGTATTTT
CASSLYAGGADTQYF
>many|TRBJ2-7|TRBV7-9|NA
TGTGCCAGCAGCCCCGATTTTTCATATACAATTGGAGGCGAGCAGTACTTC
CASSPDFSYTIGGEQYF
>NA|TRBJ1-1|TRBV7-9|NA
TGTGCCAGCAGCAAAGGTACCACTGAAGCTTTCTTT
CASSKGTTEAFF
>few|TRBJ2-1|TRBV7-2|NA
TGTGCCAGCAGCTTAGCCTACCCAGGCAATGAGCAGTTCTTC
CASSLAYPGNEQFF
>many|TRBJ2-2|TRBV7-9|TRBD1
TGTGCCAGCAGCGGACAGGGACCCACCGGGGAGCTGTTTTTT
CASSGQGPTGELFF
>few|TRBJ2-5|TRBV27|TRBD2
TGTGCCAGCAGTCCCGGGGTAGCGGGCTTAGAGACCCAGTACTTC
CASSPGVAGLETQYF
>NA|TRBJ2-7|TRBV29-1|TRBD1
TGCAGCGTTGAAGAGAGGGACAGGCCATACGAGCAGTACTTC
CSVEERDRPYEQYF
>NA|TRBJ2-7|TRBV6-4|TRBD2
TGTGCCAGCAAGGCGGGGGGACAATACGAGCAGTACTTC
CASKAGGQYEQYF
>few|TRBJ2-1|TRBV27|TRBD2
TGTGCCAGCAGTTTACGGCGGGGGGGTAATGAGCAGTTCTTC
CASSLRRGGNEQFF
>few|TRBJ2-6|TRBV4-1|NA
TGCGCCAGCAGCGAATCGGTCCGGGCCAACGTCCTGACTTTC
CASSESVRANVLTF
>few|TRBJ2-3|TRBV7-2|NA
TGTGCCAGCAGCTTATACTCTGGTGGGACAGATACGCAGTATTTT
CASSLYSGGTDTQYF
>NA|TRBJ2-5|TRBV7-9|NA
TGTGCCAGCAGACCTCAGGGTTTGGGGGAGACCCAGTACTTC
CASRPQGLGETQYF
>NA|TRBJ2-1|TRBV20-1|TRBD2
TGCAGTGCTAGAGGCCGGAGCGGGAGGGGGGAGCAGTTCTTC
CSARGRSGRGEQFF
>few|TRBJ2-1|TRBV12-3/TRBV12-4|TRBD1
TGTGCCAGCAGTCTATCCCAGGGGGTTGACTACAATGAGCAGTTCTTC
CASSLSQGVDYNEQFF
>few|TRBJ2-3|TRBV7-9|NA
TGTGCCAGCAGCTCCACAGTCCCGAGGGGCACAGATACGCAGTATTTT
CASSSTVPRGTDTQYF
>NA|TRBJ1-5|TRBV2|NA
TGTGCCAGCAGTGAAAGGGCAGGCCCAGATCAGCCCCAGCATTTT
CASSERAGPDQPQHF
>many|TRBJ2-5|TRBV2|NA
TGTGCCAGCAGTAACCAAGAGACCCAGTACTTC
CASSNQETQYF
>NA|TRBJ2-1|TRBV7-9|NA
TGTGCCAGCAGTGCGGAATCCTACAATGAGCAGTTCTTC
CASSAESYNEQFF
>few|TRBJ2-5|TRBV20-1|NA
TGCAGTGCCATAGGGTCTTCAGGAGGGACCCAGTACTTC
CSAIGSSGGTQYF
>NA|TRBJ1-2|TRBV12-3/TRBV12-4|TRBD1
TGTGCCAGCAGAGGACAGGGGCCTAACTATGGCTACACCTTC
CASRGQGPNYGYTF
>NA|TRBJ2-2|TRBV5-1|TRBD1
TGCGCCAGCAGCGACCCGGGACAGGGGAACACCGGGGAGCTGTTTTTT
CASSDPGQGNTGELFF
>many|TRBJ2-7|TRBV27|NA
TGTGCCAGCAGTTTAGGCTCCGCCGCGTCCTACGAGCAGTACTTC
CASSLGSAASYEQYF
>few|TRBJ2-7|TRBV28|NA
TGTGCCAGCAGTTTTACTGAAGAGCGGAGCTCCTACGAGCAGTACTTC
CASSFTEERSSYEQYF
>NA|TRBJ1-2|TRBV12-3/TRBV12-4|NA
TGTGCCAGCACCCCCTCCGATGCGTGGGGGCTTGGTGGCTACACCTTC
CASTPSDAWGLGGYTF
>many|TRBJ2-1|TRBV12-3/TRBV12-4|NA
TGTGCCAGCAGTTTACAACAGGGACATGAGCAGTTCTTC
CASSLQQGHEQFF
>NA|TRBJ2-5|TRBV7-9|NA
TGTGCCAGCAGCCAGGACAGCCTCAACTGGGAGACCCAGTACTTC
CASSQDSLNWETQYF
>few|TRBJ2-2|TRBV27|NA
TGTGCCAGCAGTTTAGCTAAGGGCACCGTCGGACCCGGGGAGCTGTTTTTT
CASSLAKGTVGPGELFF